This entry lists 27 T cell receptor beta chains sequenced from one sample in a study of T-cell memory formation after mild COVID-19. TCRdb ran MiXCR on the 5' RACE reads and lists one entry per CDR3 protein. Found here are 250,000 to 400,000 distinct CDR3 sequences, about 13% of them singletons; the top ten hold around 23%. Sequencing used PBMCs or a T cell subset sorted from them (not recorded which). The receptors come from a man aged 18 to 30 who had mild COVID-19 (a few samples of this study predate the infection). Cell type and time point are not known.

This clonotype was seen a handful of times. CDR3 sequence (DNA): TGTGCCACCAGTGACTCGACAGGGTTCTATGGCTACACCTTC. As protein: CATSDSTGFYGYTF. The chain links TRBV24-1 to TRBJ1-2; 7 bases agree with TRBD1. The CDR3 totals 14 residues. CDR1 is KGHDR and CDR2 is SFDVKD in the germline V gene. The V segment lost 4 bases and the J segment 4 bases; nucleotides outside the gene matches: 5.

CDR3 amino acids: CASSLREGETQYF. CDR3 coding DNA: TGTGCCAGCAGCTTAAGGGAGGGCGAGACCCAGTACTTC. This chain connects TRBV7-3 to TRBJ2-5; 7 bases are shared with TRBD2. The CDR3 has 13 residues. V lost 1 base, J lost 5 bases, and 1 base stayed unmatched. CDR1 and CDR2 from the germline V gene are SGHTA and FQGTGA.

The CDR3 spells CASSFRGDSFTDTQYF. CDR3 sequence (DNA): TGTGCCAGCAGCTTTCGAGGGGACTCGTTCACAGATACGCAGTATTTT. V gene TRBV7-6 combines with J gene TRBJ2-3; D perhaps matches TRBD2 (6 bases). CDR1 and CDR2 from the germline V gene are SGHVS and FNYEAQ. CDR3 length equals 16 residues. The V end was cut by 3 bases, the J end by 2 bases, with 15 bases between.

This clonotype was recorded at least ten times. The V call is TRBV29-1, the J call TRBJ2-1, with TRBD2 identical over 11 bases. CDR1 is SQVTM and CDR2 is ANQGSEA in the germline V gene. V gave up 6 bases and J gave up 12 bases; unmatched junction bases: 10. The CDR3 is 13 residues long. The CDR3 loop is CSVSSGGPLGQFF. In nucleotides, the CDR3 is TGCAGCGTGTCTAGCGGGGGGCCCTTAGGGCAGTTCTTC.

The table lists this clonotype with a few counts. The V call is TRBV7-3, the J call TRBJ2-1, with 7 bases identical to TRBD2. This CDR3 comprises 14 residues. The V gene end was trimmed by 5 bases and the J gene end by 3 bases; junction bases not matched to a gene: 4. Germline CDR1 SGHTA, CDR2 FQGTGA. The DNA for the CDR3 is TGTGCCAGCAGCGCCGCTAGCGGCTACAATGAGCAGTTCTTC. Encoded protein: CASSAASGYNEQFF.

This clonotype was detected many times. This chain uses TRBV6-5 with TRBJ2-1; TRBD2 matches 8 bases. CDR3 size: 13 residues. Germline V gene data show CDR1 as MNHEY and CDR2 as SVGAGI. V shed 2 bases, J shed 10 bases, and the junction held 4 bases outside the gene matches. CDR3 loop: CASSYPPSGEQFF. CDR3 in DNA: TGTGCCAGCAGTTACCCCCCTAGCGGGGAGCAGTTCTTC.

The rearrangement uses TRBV10-3 and TRBJ1-1, with a possible D match to TRBD1 (5 bases). Germline V lookup: CDR1 ENHRY, CDR2 SYGVKD. CDR3 size: 16 residues. V shed 4 bases and J shed 2 bases, with 17 bases lying between them. This CDR3 is CAISGGAPTINTEAFF. CDR3 bases: TGTGCCATCAGTGGAGGGGCACCGACCATAAACACTGAAGCTTTCTTT.

This clonotype was seen only a few times. The gene calls are TRBV4-1 and TRBJ2-7; TRBD2 matches at 8 bases. The CDR3 runs 15 residues. J gave up 2 bases and V 1 base, and 4 bases lay outside the gene matches. Per the germline V gene, CDR1 is MGHRA and CDR2 is YSYEKL. The CDR3 region has the DNA TGCGCCAGCAGCCAAGGCAGAGCGGGGGCCTACGAGCAGTACTTC. This codes for CASSQGRAGAYEQYF.

The rearrangement links TRBV10-3 to TRBJ2-5, with TRBD2 matching 11 bases. This CDR3 region has 16 residues. Germline V lookup: CDR1 ENHRY, CDR2 SYGVKD. With 3 bases clipped from V and 2 bases from J, the junction kept 5 bases outside the gene matches. This CDR3 reads CAISDPGTSGQETQYF. CDR3 bases: TGTGCCATCAGTGATCCCGGGACTAGCGGACAAGAGACCCAGTACTTC.

This clonotype has only a few counts. V gene TRBV4-1 combines with J gene TRBJ2-7; D is perhaps TRBD1 or TRBD2 (5 bases each). This CDR3 spans 15 amino acids. With 2 bases removed from V and 3 bases from J, the gap between germline ends came to 14 bases. CDR1 MGHRA and CDR2 YSYEKL come from the germline V gene. The CDR3 DNA reads as TGCGCCAGCAGCCAACCCCGGGACGGTGACTACGAGCAGTACTTC. As protein: CASSQPRDGDYEQYF.

This clonotype has just a few counts. The rearrangement joins TRBV13 to TRBJ1-1, with D hard to call. The CDR3 length is 15 residues. Deletions cut 6 bases from V and 3 bases from J, with 17 bases between. The germline V gene has CDR1 PRHDT and CDR2 FYEKMQ (reference sequence). The CDR3 DNA sequence: TGTGCCAGCAGGGCCGAGGTCCACGGGGACACTGAAGCTTTCTTT. Protein sequence: CASRAEVHGDTEAFF. The full variable domain, rest sourced from reference TRBV13 and TRBJ1-1, is AAGVIQSPRHLIKEKRETATLKCYPIPRHDTVYWYQQGPGQDPQFLISFYEKMQSDKGSIPDRFSAQQFSDYHSELNMSSLELGDSALYFCASRAEVHGDTEAFFGQGTRLTVV.

This sequence joins TRBV7-9 and TRBJ1-2; D is uncertain. V dropped 5 bases and J dropped 5 bases, with 15 bases sitting between them. CDR1 is SEHNR and CDR2 is FQNEAQ in the germline V gene (reference sequence). The CDR3 has 14 amino acids. CDR3 DNA: TGTGCCAGCAGCCCCGGGGAGGGCCCGTATGGCTACACCTTC. This codes for CASSPGEGPYGYTF.

This clonotype has just a few counts. The V gene is TRBV6-5, the J gene TRBJ2-1; unclear D gene. V was trimmed by 6 bases and J by 0 bases, leaving 9 bases between them. Germline lookup yields CDR1 MNHEY and CDR2 SVGAGI. The CDR3 extends over 14 amino acids. This CDR3 reads CASSPASSYNEQFF. The CDR3 coding sequence is TGTGCCAGCAGCCCCGCATCCTCCTACAATGAGCAGTTCTTC.

This clonotype was counted a few times. V gene TRBV27 combines with J gene TRBJ2-2, with D unclear. There are 14 residues in the CDR3. Between the trimmed V and J ends, which lost 7 bases and 3 bases, there was a span of 12 bases. Germline values: CDR1 MNHEY, CDR2 SMNVEV (reference sequence). The chain's CDR3 is CASTQGRYTGELFF. The CDR3 nucleotides read TGTGCCAGCACCCAAGGGCGGTACACCGGGGAGCTGTTTTTT.

The J gene is TRBJ1-1, the V gene TRBV4-1; TRBD1 might be the D (5 bases). Deletions cut 0 bases from V and 1 base from J, with 12 bases between. The length of the CDR3 is 16 residues. From germline, CDR1 is MGHRA and CDR2 YSYEKL. Here the CDR3 DNA reads TGCGCCAGCAGCCAAGATGGGGCACCAACGAACACTGAAGCTTTCTTT. It codes for CASSQDGAPTNTEAFF.

This clonotype was recorded a few times. This sequence joins TRBV4-3 and TRBJ2-2; D not certain. This CDR3 region has 16 residues. V lost 0 bases and J lost 1, with 9 bases in between. Per the germline V gene, CDR1 is LGHNA and CDR2 is YSLEER. The CDR3 DNA sequence: TGCGCCAGCAGCCAAGATATCGGCCAGAACACCGGGGAGCTGTTTTTT. This gives the protein CASSQDIGQNTGELFF.

The chain links TRBV7-9 to TRBJ1-6; 7 nucleotides match TRBD1. Trimming at V came to 1 base and at J to 12 bases, leaving 24 bases not matched to a gene. This CDR3 has 20 amino acids. Germline CDR1 SEHNR, CDR2 FQNEAQ (reference sequence). CDR3 sequence reads: CASSLVDPDRSSGHFEPLHF. In DNA, the CDR3 is TGTGCCAGCAGCTTAGTGGATCCGGACAGGTCATCAGGTCATTTTGAACCCCTCCACTTT.

This clonotype was counted only a few times. The chain couples TRBV30 to TRBJ2-2; tentatively, D is TRBD2 (6 bases). V was trimmed by 3 bases and J by 4 bases, leaving 21 bases between them. The V gene's germline CDR1 is GTSNPN and CDR2 SVGIG (reference sequence). CDR3 length: 17 residues. The CDR3 sequence is CAWRGRSGSVGTGELFF. The CDR3 DNA is TGTGCCTGGAGAGGGAGGTCGGGGTCCGTGGGCACCGGGGAGCTGTTTTTT. Full variable domain (missing parts from reference TRBV30 and TRBJ2-2): SQTIHQWPATLVQPVGSPLSLECTVEGTSNPNLYWYRQAAGRGLQLLFYSVGIGQISSEVPQNLSASRPQDRQFILSSKKLLLSDSGFYLCAWRGRSGSVGTGELFFGEGSRLTVL.

The chain recombines TRBV27 with TRBJ2-7, with 7 bases identical to TRBD1. V was pared by 5 bases and J by 4 bases, with 8 bases of the junction left unmatched. The CDR3 has 14 amino acids. Germline V gives CDR1 MNHEY, CDR2 SMNVEV (reference sequence). The CDR3 loop is CASSHLDREYEQYV. For the CDR3, the DNA is TGTGCCAGCAGTCACCTTGACAGGGAGTACGAGCAGTACGTC.

This clonotype was recorded a few times. The chain combines TRBV18 with TRBJ1-2, with no clear D. The CDR3 sequence is 14 residues long. Germline lookup yields CDR1 KGHSH and CDR2 LQKENI. The V gene lost 2 bases and the J gene lost 0 bases, with 7 bases spanning the gap. The CDR3 sequence: CASSPSTTNYGYTF. The DNA for the CDR3 is TGTGCCAGCTCACCATCTACCACTAACTATGGCTACACCTTC.

The rearrangement joins TRBV7-2 to TRBJ1-6; 8 nucleotides agree with TRBD1. CDR1 and CDR2 (germline): SGHTA, FQGNSA. Trimming at V came to 3 bases and at J to 9 bases, leaving 16 bases not matched to a gene. The CDR3 contains 18 residues. In DNA form, the CDR3 reads TGTGCCAGCAGCTTTGGAGGGACAGGCCCCCCTCGGGGTTCACCCCTCCACTTT. It codes for CASSFGGTGPPRGSPLHF.

The rearrangement uses TRBV20-1 and TRBJ2-3; TRBD2 agrees at 14 bases. The ends lost 3 bases at V and 5 bases at J; junction bases unmatched: 7. Looked up from germline, CDR1 is DFQATT and CDR2 is SNEGSKA (reference sequence). The CDR3 has 16 amino acids. For the CDR3, the DNA is TGCAGTGCTAGCCCCGGACTAGCGGGGGGAGTAGATACGCAGTATTTT. Its translation is CSASPGLAGGVDTQYF.

The chain uses TRBV3-1 and TRBJ1-5, with D unresolved. CDR1 is LGHDT and CDR2 is YNNKEL in the germline V gene (reference sequence). CDR3 length equals 14 residues. Trimming removed 5 bases at V and 4 bases at J, with 12 bases between. DNA of the CDR3: TGTGCCAGCAGCGAAGGCGGGAGGAATCAGCCCCAGCATTTT. Its translation: CASSEGGRNQPQHF.

This clonotype came up many times. CDR3 amino acids: CASSSSGVPYNEQFF. The CDR3 bases are TGTGCCAGCAGCTCGTCAGGGGTCCCCTACAATGAGCAGTTCTTC. The chain links TRBV7-3 to TRBJ2-1, with D possibly matching TRBD1 (6 bases). Trimming took 4 bases from V and 2 from J, leaving 12 bases between them. The CDR3 loop spans 15 amino acids. Germline V lookup: CDR1 SGHTA, CDR2 FQGTGA.

This chain joins TRBV6-6 and TRBJ2-1; D call uncertain. This CDR3 region has 16 residues. Trimming removed 6 bases at V and 0 bases at J, with 15 bases between. CDR1 and CDR2 from the germline V gene are MNHNY and SVGAGI (reference sequence). The CDR3 DNA reads as TGTGCCAGCAGGGACCCCAGTTCTCTCTCCTACAATGAGCAGTTCTTC. This encodes CASRDPSSLSYNEQFF.

This clonotype was detected many times. This rearrangement joins TRBV4-1 to TRBJ2-2; either TRBD1 or TRBD2 may fit D (5 bases each). CDR1 is MGHRA and CDR2 is YSYEKL in the germline V gene. The CDR3 contains 14 residues. V lost 5 bases to trimming and J lost 4 bases, with 11 bases between them. CDR3 in DNA: TGCGCCAGCAGCACCGCCGGGACCACCGGGGAGCTGTTTTTT. It codes for CASSTAGTTGELFF.

The chain has TRBV5-5 and TRBJ2-3, with 11 bases lining up with TRBD1. With V trimmed by 5 bases and J by 11 bases, 10 bases remained unmatched. The germline V gene encodes CDR1 SGHKS and CDR2 YYEKEE (reference sequence). The CDR3 has 14 residues. For the CDR3, the DNA is TGTGCCAGCAGTCCCGGGACAGGGGGACTTGTGCAGTATTTT. Its translation is CASSPGTGGLVQYF.